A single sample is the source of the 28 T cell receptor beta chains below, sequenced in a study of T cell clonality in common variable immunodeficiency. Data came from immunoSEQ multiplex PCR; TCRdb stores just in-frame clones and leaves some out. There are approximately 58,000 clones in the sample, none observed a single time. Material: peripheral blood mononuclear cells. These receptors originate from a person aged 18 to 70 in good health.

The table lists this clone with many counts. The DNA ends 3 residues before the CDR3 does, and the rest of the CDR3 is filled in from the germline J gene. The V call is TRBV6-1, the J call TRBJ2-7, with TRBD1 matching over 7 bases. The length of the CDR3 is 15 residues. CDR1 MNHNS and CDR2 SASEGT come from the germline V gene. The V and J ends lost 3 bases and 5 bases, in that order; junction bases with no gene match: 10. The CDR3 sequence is CASSETTGNRDEQYF. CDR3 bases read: TGTGCCAGCAGTGAGACGACAGGGAACCGCGACGAG.

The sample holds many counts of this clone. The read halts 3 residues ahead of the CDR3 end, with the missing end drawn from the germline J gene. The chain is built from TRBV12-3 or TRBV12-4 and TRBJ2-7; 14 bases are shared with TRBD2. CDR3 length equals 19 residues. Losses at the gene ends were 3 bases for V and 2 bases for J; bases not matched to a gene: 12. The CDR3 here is CASSLWWDRGLAGAYEQYF. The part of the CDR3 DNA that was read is TGTGCCAGCAGTTTGTGGTGGGACAGGGGACTAGCGGGAGCCTACGAG.

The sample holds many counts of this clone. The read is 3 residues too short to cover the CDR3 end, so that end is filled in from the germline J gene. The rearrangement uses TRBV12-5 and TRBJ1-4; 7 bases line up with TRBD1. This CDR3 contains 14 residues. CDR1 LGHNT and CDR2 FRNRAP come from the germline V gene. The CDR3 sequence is CASAWDSSFDKLFF. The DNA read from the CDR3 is TGTGCTAGTGCTTGGGACAGTTCCTTTGATAAA.

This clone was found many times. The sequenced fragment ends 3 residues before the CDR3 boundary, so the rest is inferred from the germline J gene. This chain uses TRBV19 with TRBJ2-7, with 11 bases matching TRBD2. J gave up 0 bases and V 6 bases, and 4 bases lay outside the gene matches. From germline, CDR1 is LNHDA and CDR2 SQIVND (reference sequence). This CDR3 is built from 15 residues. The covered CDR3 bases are TGTGCCAGTAGCTCTCTAGCGGGAGGCTCCTACGAG. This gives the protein CASSSLAGGSYE. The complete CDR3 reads CASSSLAGGSYEQYF.

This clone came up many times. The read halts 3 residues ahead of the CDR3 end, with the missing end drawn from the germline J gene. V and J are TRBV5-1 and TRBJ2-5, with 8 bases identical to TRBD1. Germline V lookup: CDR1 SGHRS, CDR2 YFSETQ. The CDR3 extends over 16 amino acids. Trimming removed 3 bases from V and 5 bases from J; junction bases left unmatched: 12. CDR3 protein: CASSWPPGGAGETQYF. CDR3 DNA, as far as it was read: TGCGCCAGCAGCTGGCCTCCAGGGGGCGCGGGGGAGACC.

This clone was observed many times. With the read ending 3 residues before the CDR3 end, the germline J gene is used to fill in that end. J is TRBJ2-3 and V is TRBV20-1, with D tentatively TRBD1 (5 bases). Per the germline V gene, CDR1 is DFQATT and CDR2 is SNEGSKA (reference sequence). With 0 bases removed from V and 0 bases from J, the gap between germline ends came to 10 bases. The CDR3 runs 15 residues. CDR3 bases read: TGCAGTGCTAGAGAAGCTTACAGGAGCACAGATACG. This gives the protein CSAREAYRSTDT. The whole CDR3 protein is CSAREAYRSTDTQYF.

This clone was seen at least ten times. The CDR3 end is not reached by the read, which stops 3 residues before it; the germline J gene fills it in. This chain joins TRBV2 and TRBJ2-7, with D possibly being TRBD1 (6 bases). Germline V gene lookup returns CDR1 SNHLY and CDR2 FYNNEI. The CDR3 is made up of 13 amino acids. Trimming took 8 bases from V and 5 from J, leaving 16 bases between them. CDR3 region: CASFGQINHEQYF. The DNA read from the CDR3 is TGTGCCAGCTTTGGACAGATTAACCACGAG.

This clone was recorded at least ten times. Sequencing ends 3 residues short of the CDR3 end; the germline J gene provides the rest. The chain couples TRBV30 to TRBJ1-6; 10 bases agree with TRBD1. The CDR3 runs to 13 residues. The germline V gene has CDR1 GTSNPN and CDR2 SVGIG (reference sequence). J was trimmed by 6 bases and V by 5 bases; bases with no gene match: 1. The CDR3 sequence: CAWRTGGNSPLHF. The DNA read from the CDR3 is TGTGCCTGGCGGACAGGGGGTAATTCACCC.

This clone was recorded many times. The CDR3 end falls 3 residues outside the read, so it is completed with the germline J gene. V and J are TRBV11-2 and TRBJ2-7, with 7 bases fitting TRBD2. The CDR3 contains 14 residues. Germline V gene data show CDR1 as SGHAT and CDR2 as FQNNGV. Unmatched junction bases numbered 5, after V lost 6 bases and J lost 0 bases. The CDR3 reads CASRTGLDSYEQYF. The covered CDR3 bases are TGTGCCAGCAGAACCGGACTAGACTCCTACGAG. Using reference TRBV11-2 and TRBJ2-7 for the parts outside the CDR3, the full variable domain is EAGVAQSPRYKIIEKRQSVAFWCNPISGHATLYWYQQILGQGPKLLIQFQNNGVVDDSQLPKDRFSAERLKGVDSTLKIQPAKLEDSAVYLCASRTGLDSYEQYFGPGTRLTVT.

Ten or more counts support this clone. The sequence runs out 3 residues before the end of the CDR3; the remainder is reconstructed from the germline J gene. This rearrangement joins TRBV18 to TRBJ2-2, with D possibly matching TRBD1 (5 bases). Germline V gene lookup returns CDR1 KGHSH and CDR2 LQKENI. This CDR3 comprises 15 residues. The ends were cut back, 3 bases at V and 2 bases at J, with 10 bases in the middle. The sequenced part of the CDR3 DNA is TGTGCCAGCTCACCGGGCAGGGTAAACACCGGGGAG. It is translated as CASSPGRVNTGE. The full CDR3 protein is CASSPGRVNTGELFF.

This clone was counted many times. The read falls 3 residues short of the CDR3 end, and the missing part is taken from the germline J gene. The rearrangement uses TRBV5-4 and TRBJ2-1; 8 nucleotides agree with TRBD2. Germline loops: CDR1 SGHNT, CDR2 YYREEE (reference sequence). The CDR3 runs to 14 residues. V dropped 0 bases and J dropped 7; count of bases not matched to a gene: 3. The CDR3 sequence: CASSLAGTRNEQFF. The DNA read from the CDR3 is TGTGCCAGCAGCTTGGCTGGGACTAGAAATGAG.

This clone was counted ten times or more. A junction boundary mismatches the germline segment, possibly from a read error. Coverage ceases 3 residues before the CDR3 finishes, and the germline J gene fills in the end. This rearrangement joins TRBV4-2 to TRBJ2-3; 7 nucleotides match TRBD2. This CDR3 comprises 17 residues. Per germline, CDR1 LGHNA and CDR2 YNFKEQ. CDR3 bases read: TGCGCCAGCAGCCAAGATCGGCGGGGGTCCCGCACAGATACG. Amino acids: CASSQDRRGSRTDT. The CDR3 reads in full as CASSQDRRGSRTDTQYF.

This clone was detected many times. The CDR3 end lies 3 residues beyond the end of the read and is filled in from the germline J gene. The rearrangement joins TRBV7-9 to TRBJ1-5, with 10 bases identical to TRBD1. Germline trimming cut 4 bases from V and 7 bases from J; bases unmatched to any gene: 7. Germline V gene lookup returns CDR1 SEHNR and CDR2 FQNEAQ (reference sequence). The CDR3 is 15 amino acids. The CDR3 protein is CASSSGTGDGQPQHF. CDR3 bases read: TGTGCCAGCAGCTCTGGGACAGGGGATGGGCAGCCC.

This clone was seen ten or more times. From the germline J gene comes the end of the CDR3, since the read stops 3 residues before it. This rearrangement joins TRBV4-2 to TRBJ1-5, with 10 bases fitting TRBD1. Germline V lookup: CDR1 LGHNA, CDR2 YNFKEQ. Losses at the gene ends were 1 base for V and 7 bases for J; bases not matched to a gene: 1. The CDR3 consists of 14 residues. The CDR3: CASSQGTGGQPQHF. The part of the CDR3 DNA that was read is TGTGCCAGCAGCCAAGGGACAGGGGGACAGCCC.

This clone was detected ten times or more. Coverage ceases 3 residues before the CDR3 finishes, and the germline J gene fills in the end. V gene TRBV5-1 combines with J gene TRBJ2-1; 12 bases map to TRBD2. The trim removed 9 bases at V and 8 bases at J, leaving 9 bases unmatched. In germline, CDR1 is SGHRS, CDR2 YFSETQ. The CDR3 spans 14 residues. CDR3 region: CATSTSGRADEQFF. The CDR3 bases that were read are TGCGCCACCTCGACTAGCGGGAGAGCGGATGAG.

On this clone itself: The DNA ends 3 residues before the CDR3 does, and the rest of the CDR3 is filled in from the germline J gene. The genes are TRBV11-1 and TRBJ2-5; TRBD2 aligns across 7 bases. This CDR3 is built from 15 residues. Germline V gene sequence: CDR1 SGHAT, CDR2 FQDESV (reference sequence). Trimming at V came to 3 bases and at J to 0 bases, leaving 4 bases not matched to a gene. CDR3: CASSLRGTHQETQYF. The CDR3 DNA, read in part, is TGTGCCAGCAGCTTGCGGGGGACCCACCAAGAGACC.

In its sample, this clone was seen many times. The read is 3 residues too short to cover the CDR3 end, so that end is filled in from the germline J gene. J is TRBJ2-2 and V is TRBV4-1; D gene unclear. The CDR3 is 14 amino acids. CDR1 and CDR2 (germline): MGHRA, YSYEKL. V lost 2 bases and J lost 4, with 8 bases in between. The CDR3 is CASSQIGSTGELFF. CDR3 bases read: TGCGCCAGCAGCCAAATAGGGTCCACCGGGGAG.

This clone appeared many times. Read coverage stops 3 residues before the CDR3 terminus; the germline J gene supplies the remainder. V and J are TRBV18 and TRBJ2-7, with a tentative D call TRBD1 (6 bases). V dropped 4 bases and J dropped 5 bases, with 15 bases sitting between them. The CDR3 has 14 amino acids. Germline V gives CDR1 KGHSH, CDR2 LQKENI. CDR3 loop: CASSRTGTNDEQYF. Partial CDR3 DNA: TGTGCCAGCTCACGAACAGGGACGAACGACGAG.

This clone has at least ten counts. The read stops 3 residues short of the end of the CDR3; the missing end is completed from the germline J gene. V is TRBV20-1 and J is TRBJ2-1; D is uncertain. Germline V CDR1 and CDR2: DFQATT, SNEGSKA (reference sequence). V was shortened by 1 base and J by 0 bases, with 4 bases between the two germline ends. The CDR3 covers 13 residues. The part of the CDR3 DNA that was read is TGCAGTGCTAGAGTGGCCTCCTACAATGAG. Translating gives CSARVASYNE. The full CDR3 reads CSARVASYNEQFF.

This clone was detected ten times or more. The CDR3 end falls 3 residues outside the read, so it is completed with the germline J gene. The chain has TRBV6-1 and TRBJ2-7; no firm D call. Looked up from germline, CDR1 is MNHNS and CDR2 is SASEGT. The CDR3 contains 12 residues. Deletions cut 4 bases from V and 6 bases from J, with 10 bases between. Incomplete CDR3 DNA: TGTGCCAGCAGTGTCAGAGTTTCCGAG. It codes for CASSVRVSE. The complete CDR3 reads CASSVRVSEQYF.

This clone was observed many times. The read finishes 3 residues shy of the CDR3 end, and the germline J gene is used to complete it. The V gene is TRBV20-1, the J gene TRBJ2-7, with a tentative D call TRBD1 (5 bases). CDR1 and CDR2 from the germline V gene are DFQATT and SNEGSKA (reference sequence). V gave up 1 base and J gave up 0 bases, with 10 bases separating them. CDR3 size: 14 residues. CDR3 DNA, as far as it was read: TGCAGTGCTAGAGCTCCCAGGGACTCCTACGAG. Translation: CSARAPRDSYE. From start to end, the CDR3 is CSARAPRDSYEQYF.

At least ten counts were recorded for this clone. The sequenced CDR3 bases are TGCGCCAGCAGCTTGCGGACAGGGGTTGAGGATGGC. This encodes CASSLRTGVEDG. From start to end, the CDR3 is CASSLRTGVEDGYTF. J is TRBJ1-2 and V is TRBV5-1, with TRBD1 matching over 9 bases. The CDR3 end falls 3 residues outside the read, so it is completed with the germline J gene. V was clipped by 1 base and J by 6 bases; unmatched bases: 7. CDR1 is SGHRS, CDR2 YFSETQ, per germline. This CDR3 comprises 15 residues.

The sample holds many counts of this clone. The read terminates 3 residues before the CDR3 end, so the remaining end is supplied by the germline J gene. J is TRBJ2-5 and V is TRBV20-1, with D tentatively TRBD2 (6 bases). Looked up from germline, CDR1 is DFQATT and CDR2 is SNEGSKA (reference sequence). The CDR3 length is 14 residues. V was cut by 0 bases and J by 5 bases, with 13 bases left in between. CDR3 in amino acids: CSAREGGAGETQYF. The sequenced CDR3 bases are TGCAGTGCTAGAGAAGGAGGGGCCGGCGAGACC.

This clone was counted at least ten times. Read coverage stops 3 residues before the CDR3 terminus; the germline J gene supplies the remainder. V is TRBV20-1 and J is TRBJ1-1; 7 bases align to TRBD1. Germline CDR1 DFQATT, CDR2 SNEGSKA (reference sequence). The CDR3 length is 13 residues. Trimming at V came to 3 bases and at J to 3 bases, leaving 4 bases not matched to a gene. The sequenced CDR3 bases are TGCAGTGCTAGGTTGGACAGGTACACTGAA. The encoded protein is CSARLDRYTE. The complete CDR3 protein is CSARLDRYTEAFF.

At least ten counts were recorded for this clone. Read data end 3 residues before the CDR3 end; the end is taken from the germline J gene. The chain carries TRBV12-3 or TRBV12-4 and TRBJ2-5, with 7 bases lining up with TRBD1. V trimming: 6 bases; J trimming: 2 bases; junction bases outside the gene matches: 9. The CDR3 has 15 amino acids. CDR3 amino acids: CASSTGQEGQETQYF. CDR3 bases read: TGTGCCAGCAGCACCGGACAGGAAGGACAAGAGACC.

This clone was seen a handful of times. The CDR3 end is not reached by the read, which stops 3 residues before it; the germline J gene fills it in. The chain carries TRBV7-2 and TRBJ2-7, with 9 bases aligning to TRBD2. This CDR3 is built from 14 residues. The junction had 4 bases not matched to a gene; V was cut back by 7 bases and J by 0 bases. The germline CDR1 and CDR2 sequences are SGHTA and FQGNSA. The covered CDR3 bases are TGTGCCAGCACCCGACTAGCGGTCTCCTACGAG. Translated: CASTRLAVSYE. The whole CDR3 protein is CASTRLAVSYEQYF.

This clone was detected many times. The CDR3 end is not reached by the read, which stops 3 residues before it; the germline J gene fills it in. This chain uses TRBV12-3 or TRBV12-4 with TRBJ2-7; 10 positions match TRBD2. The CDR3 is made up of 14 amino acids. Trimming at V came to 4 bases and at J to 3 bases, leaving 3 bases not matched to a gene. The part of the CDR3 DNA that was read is TGTGCCAGCAGTTCCGGGACTAGCGACTACGAG. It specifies CASSSGTSDYE. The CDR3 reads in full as CASSSGTSDYEQYF.

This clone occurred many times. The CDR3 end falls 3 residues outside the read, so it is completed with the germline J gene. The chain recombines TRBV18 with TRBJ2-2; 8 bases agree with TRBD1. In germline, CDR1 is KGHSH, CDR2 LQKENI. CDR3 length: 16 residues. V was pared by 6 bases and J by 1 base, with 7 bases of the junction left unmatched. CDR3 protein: CASSLSGTGNTGELFF. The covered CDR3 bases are TGTGCCAGCTCTCTCTCCGGGACAGGGAACACCGGGGAG.